The sequence of this T cell receptor (beta chain) was determined in a study of shared clonotypes between healthy human individuals. Several immunoSEQ 96-well plates shared each subset's DNA, each plate a replicate. Clones were sequenced by immunoSEQ multiplex PCR, and TCRdb holds only the in-frame ones, with some missing. The table shows hundreds of thousands of clones, with 77% occurring only once. Germline CDR1 reads SGHTS; CDR2 reads YDEGEE. Trimming took 0 bases from V and 2 from J, leaving 11 bases between them. The CDR3 loop spans 15 amino acids. Those who donated were healthy HIV-negative adults, with no recent acute infections or vaccinations reported. Genomic DNA, for the unsorted samples, came from 75 million to 95 million PBMCs.

Sequencing input: PBMCs. The receptor was isolated from a woman aged 40 to 50 in good health. Some clones in this sample may be carry-over from other donors' samples. The J gene is TRBJ1-1, the V gene TRBV5-8; D is possibly TRBD1 (6 bases). CDR3 protein: CASSLAGQINTEAFF. Here the CDR3 DNA reads TGTGCCAGCAGCTTGGCCGGACAGATAAACACTGAAGCTTTCTTT.